This T cell receptor beta chain was found in a study of blood T cell repertoires in COVID-19. Authors' data handling: Using reference gene primer amplification, nucleated cell counts were estimated. Libraries were prepared by immunoSEQ multiplex PCR; TCRdb keeps only in-frame clonotypes and omits some of them. The V and J calls and the clone size are those of that table, but D and trimming were determined from the DNA. The table includes 260,000 or so clones, around four fifths detected once. Cohort allocation depended upon clinical history that participants reported. CDR3 length: 13 residues. The V gene's germline CDR1 is LGHNT and CDR2 FRNRAP. The germline V and J ends were trimmed by 6 bases and 8 bases, with 14 bases remaining between them.

This receptor was obtained from a woman aged 40 to 50 who had been exposed to COVID-19. Sequencing input: PBMCs or T cells enriched from blood (not recorded which). This chain uses TRBV12-5 with TRBJ2-1; the D is unclear. Written as DNA, the CDR3 is TGTGCTAGTGGCACACCAACAAACGATGAGCAGTTCTTC. This translates into CASGTPTNDEQFF.